This is a list of T cell receptor beta chains from one sample in a study of T cells in Graves' hyperthyroidism and ophthalmopathy. TCRdb re-called the multiplex PCR reads with MiXCR, one entry per CDR3 protein. The sample yields around 600,000 distinct CDR3 sequences, 16% seen once. The source material was blood. These receptors all stem from a middle-aged woman with Graves' ophthalmopathy. The CDR3 runs from the conserved cysteine through the conserved F or W.

V gene | CDR3 protein
TRBV5-4 | CASERDSLSNEQFF
TRBV5-1 | CASSPTSGPDTQYF
TRBV6-1 | CASSQNGGLPQHF
TRBV20-1 | CSAIRGLAGGAGANIQYF
TRBV20-1 | CSAGFYEQYF
TRBV30 | CAWSPSPDFYNEQFF
TRBV5-1 | CASSFDSNQPQHF
TRBV6-1 | CASSKQGQETQYF
TRBV6-1 | CASAVTQETQYF
TRBV2 | CAGSAPATNQPQHF
TRBV30 | CAYPTGGEGYTF
TRBV19 | CASMDREYQPQHF
TRBV6-5 | CASSYGMNEQFF
TRBV27 | CASSVAGGPYGQYF
TRBV10-3 | CAISLTVINSPLHF
TRBV6-5 | CASSYNAAGWSFF
TRBV2 | CASLGTVDQPQHF
TRBV2 | CASSKSDTEQYF
TRBV6-1 | CASKAGQGNEQYF
TRBV10-3 | CAIAKGDNEKLFF
TRBV2 | CATSVLSGRGNIQYF
TRBV2 | CASRGQGLNEQFF
TRBV20-1 | CSARDLRRLGETQYF
TRBV6-2/TRBV6-3 | CASSNSGGPRFYNEQFF
TRBV15 | CATRDGGGNEQFF
TRBV6-1 | CASRHMGQGPIRMNTEAFF
TRBV5-1 | CASSFGTSAIEQFF
TRBV7-3 | CASSPGAERGPYNEQFF
TRBV6-1 | CASSYDGAQPQHF
TRBV29-1 | CSVKTGAGGTEAFF
TRBV2 | CASRNNPGSYEQYF
TRBV30 | CAWRRGGLQFGELFF
TRBV20-1 | CSARDPRTSGGAGTGELFF
TRBV20-1 | CSARANWGEQYF
TRBV14 | CASSPREATSGRVNMPQYF
TRBV20-1 | CSASLSTSPGELFF
TRBV30 | CAWSVPGQVFFEQYF
TRBV6-1 | CASSTQDRATGELFF
TRBV28 | CASMDVSYSGASVLTF
TRBV5-1 | CASSLTGRENTEAFF
TRBV13 | CASSLASGRSAADTQYF
TRBV28 | CASSLQTSRTGFF